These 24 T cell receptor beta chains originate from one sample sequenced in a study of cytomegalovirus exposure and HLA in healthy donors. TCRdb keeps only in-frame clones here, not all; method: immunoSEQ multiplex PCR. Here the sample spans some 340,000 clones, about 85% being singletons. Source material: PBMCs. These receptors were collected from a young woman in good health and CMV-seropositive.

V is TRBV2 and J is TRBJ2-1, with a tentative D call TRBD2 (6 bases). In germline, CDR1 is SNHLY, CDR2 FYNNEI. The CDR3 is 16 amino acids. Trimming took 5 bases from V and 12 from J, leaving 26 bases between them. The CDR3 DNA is TGTGCCAGCAGTAAGGGTAGGTTCGCGGCGGGATACGCGCAGTTCTTC. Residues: CASSKGRFAAGYAQFF.

In DNA, the CDR3 is TGTGCCAGCAGTTTGGTGAGATGGAATGAGCAGTTCTTC. Protein: CASSLVRWNEQFF. This rearrangement joins TRBV28 to TRBJ2-1, with D hard to call. Trimming removed 3 bases at V and 7 bases at J, with 10 bases between. Germline assignment: CDR1 MDHEN and CDR2 SYDVKM. The length of the CDR3 is 13 residues.

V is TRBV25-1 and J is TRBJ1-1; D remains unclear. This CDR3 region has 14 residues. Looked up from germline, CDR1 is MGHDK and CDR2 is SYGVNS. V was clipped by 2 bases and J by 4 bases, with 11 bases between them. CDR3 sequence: CASSEVLGGTEAFF. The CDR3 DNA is TGTGCCAGCAGTGAAGTCTTAGGAGGCACTGAAGCTTTCTTT.

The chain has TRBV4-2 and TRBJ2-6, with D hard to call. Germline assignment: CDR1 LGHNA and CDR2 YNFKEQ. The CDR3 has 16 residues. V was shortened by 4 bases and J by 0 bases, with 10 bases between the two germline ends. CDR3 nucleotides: TGTGCCAGCAGCCCTACGCGAGGCTCTGGGGCCAACGTCCTGACTTTC. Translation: CASSPTRGSGANVLTF.

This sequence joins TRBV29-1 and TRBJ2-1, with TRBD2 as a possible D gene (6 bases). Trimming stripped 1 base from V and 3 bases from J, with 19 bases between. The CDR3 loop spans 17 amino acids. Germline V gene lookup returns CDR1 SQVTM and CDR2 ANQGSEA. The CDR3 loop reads CSVEGGLAEVGYNEQFF. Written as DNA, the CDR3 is TGCAGCGTTGAAGGGGGGTTAGCGGAGGTAGGCTACAATGAGCAGTTCTTC.

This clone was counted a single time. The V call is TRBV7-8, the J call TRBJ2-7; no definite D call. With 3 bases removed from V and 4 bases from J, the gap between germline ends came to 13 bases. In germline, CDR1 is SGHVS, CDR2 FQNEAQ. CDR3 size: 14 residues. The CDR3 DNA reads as TGTGCCAGCAGCTTTTATGATAGCAAGTACGAGCAGTACTTC. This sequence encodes CASSFYDSKYEQYF.

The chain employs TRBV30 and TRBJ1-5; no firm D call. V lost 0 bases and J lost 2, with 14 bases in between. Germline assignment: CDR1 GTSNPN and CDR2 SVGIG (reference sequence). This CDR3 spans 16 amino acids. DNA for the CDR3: TGTGCCTGGAGTGTTGGACGGAAGGTAGGCAATCAGCCCCAGCATTTT. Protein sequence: CAWSVGRKVGNQPQHF.

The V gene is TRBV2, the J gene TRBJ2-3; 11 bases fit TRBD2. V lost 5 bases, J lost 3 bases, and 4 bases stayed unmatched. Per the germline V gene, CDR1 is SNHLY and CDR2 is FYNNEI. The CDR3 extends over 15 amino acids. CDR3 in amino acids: CASSQRTSGTDTQYF. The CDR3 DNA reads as TGTGCCAGCAGTCAGAGGACTAGCGGGACAGATACGCAGTATTTT.

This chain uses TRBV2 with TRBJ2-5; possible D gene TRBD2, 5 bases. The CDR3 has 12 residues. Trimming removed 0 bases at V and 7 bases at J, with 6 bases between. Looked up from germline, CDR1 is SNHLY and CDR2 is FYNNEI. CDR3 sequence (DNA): TGTGCCAGCAGTGAAGCTCGGGGGACCCAGTACTTC. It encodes CASSEARGTQYF.

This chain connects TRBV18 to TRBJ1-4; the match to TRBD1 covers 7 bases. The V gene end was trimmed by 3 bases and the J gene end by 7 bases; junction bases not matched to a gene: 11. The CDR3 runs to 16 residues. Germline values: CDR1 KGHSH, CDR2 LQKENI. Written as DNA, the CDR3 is TGTGCCAGCTCACCCAACTCAGGGGGGAGTGGTGAAAAACTGTTTTTT. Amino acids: CASSPNSGGSGEKLFF.

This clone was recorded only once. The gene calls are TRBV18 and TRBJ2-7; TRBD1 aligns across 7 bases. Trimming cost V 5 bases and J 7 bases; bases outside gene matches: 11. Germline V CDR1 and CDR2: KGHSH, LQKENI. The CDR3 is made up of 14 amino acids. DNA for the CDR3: TGTGCCAGCTCATTCGGACAGGTCTTCTATGAGCAGTACTTC. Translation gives CASSFGQVFYEQYF. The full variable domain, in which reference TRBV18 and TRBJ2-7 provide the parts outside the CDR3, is NAGVMQNPRHLVRRRGQEARLRCSPMKGHSHVYWYRQLPEEGLKFMVYLQKENIIDESGMPKERFSAEFPKEGPSILRIQQVVRGDSAAYFCASSFGQVFYEQYFGPGTRLTVT.

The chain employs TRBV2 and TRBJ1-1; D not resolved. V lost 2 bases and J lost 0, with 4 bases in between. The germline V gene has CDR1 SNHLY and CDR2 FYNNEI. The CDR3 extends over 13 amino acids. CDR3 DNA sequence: TGTGCCAGCAGTGAATCGGTGAACACTGAAGCTTTCTTT. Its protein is CASSESVNTEAFF.

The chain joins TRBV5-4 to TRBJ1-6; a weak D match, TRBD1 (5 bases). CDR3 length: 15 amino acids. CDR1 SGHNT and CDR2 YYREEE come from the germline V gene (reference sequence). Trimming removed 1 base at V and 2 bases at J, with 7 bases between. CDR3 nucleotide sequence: TGTGCCAGCAGCTTGCAGGGAACCTATAATTCACCCCTCCACTTT. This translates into CASSLQGTYNSPLHF.

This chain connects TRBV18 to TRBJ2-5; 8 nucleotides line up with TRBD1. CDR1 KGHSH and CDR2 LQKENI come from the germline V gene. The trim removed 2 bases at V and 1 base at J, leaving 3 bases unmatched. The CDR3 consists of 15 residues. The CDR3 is CASSPTGGFQETQYF. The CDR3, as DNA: TGTGCCAGCTCACCAACAGGGGGGTTCCAAGAGACCCAGTACTTC.

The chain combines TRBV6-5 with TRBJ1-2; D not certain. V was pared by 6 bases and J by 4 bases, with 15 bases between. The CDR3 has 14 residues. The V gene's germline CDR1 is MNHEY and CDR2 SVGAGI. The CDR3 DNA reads TGTGCCAGCAGACAAATTAGGGCGTTCTATGGCTACACCTTC. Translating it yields CASRQIRAFYGYTF.

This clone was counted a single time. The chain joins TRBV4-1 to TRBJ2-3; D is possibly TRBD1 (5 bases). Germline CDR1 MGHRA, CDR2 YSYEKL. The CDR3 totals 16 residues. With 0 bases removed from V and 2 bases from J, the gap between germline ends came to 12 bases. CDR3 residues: CASSQEGRVATDTQYF. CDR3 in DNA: TGCGCCAGCAGCCAAGAGGGCAGGGTGGCCACAGATACGCAGTATTTT.

CDR3 nucleotides: TGTGCCAGCAGCGGACTAGCGGCCTACAATGAGCAGTTCTTC. Protein product: CASSGLAAYNEQFF. The chain joins TRBV2 to TRBJ2-1, with TRBD2 identical over 10 bases. Germline CDR1 reads SNHLY; CDR2 reads FYNNEI. V trimming: 6 bases; J trimming: 2 bases; junction bases outside the gene matches: 1. The CDR3 sequence is 14 residues long.

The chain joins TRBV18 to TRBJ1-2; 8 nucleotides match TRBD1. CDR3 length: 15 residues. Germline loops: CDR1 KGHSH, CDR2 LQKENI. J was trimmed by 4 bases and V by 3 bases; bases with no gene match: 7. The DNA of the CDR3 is TGTGCCAGCTCACCCGACAGGGGTTATGGCTATGGCTACACCTTC. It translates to CASSPDRGYGYGYTF.

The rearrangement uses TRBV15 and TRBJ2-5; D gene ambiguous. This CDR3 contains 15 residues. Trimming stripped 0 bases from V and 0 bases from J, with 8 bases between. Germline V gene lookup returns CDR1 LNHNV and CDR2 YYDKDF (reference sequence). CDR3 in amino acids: CATSREPGDQETQYF. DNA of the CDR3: TGTGCCACCAGCAGAGAACCAGGAGACCAAGAGACCCAGTACTTC.

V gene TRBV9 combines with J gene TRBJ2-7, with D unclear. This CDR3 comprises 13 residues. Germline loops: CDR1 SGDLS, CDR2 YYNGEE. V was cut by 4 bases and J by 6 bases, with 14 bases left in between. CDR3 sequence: CASSSGGQFEQYF. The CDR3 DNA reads TGTGCCAGCAGCTCTGGTGGGCAGTTCGAGCAGTACTTC.

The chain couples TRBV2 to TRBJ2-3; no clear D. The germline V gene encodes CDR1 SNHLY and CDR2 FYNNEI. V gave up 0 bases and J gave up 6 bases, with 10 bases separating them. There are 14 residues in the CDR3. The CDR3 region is CASSEALARDTQYF. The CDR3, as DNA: TGTGCCAGCAGTGAAGCGCTGGCTCGGGATACGCAGTATTTT. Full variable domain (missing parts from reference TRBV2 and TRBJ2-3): EPEVTQTPSHQVTQMGQEVILRCVPISNHLYFYWYRQILGQKVEFLVSFYNNEISEKSEIFDDQFSVERPDGSNFTLKIRSTKLEDSAMYFCASSEALARDTQYFGPGTRLTVL.

The CDR3 is CASSFGTVTDTQYF. DNA of the CDR3: TGCGCCAGCAGCTTTGGGACCGTCACAGATACGCAGTATTTT. This rearrangement joins TRBV5-1 to TRBJ2-3; the D gene could be TRBD1 or TRBD2 (5 bases each). The CDR3 runs to 14 residues. Germline V gene sequence: CDR1 SGHRS, CDR2 YFSETQ. V shed 2 bases and J shed 2 bases, with 9 bases lying between them.

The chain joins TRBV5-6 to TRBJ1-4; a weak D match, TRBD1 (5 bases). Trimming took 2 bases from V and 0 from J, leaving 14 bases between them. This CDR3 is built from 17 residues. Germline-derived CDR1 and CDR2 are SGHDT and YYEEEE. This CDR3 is CASSLYGDQATNEKLFF. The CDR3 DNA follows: TGTGCCAGCAGCTTATACGGGGACCAGGCAACTAATGAAAAACTGTTTTTT.

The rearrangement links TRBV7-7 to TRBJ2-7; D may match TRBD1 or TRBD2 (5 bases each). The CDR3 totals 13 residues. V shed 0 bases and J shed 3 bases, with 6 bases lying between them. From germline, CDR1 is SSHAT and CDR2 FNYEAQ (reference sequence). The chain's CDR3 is CASSLAGDYEQYF. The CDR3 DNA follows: TGTGCCAGCAGCTTAGCGGGGGACTACGAGCAGTACTTC. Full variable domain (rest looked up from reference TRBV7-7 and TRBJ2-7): GAGVSQSPRYKVTKRGQDVTLRCDPISSHATLYWYQQALGQGPEFLTYFNYEAQPDKSGLPSDRFSAERPEGSISTLTIQRTEQRDSAMYRCASSLAGDYEQYFGPGTRLTVT.